Presented here are 12 T cell receptor beta chains from one specimen sequenced in a study of shared clonotypes between healthy human individuals. Only in-frame clones appear in the TCRdb table, and some are missing; sequencing was by immunoSEQ multiplex PCR. The sample lists about 380,000 clones; about 96% were seen once. The sample was memory CD8+ T cells sorted from blood. Specified subset: CD45RO+ cells pooled with CCR7-negative TemRA cells. The source of these receptors is a man between 25 and 39 years old in good health.

The genes are TRBV19 and TRBJ2-1; 9 nucleotides agree with TRBD2. CDR3 length equals 14 residues. V was pared by 2 bases and J by 9 bases, with 5 bases of the junction left unmatched. The V gene's germline CDR1 is LNHDA and CDR2 SQIVND (reference sequence). The CDR3 bases are TGTGCCAGTAGTATAACAGGACTAGCGTTTGAGCAGTTCTTC. It encodes CASSITGLAFEQFF.

V gene TRBV28 combines with J gene TRBJ1-1, with D perhaps matching TRBD1 (5 bases). Germline V gives CDR1 MDHEN, CDR2 SYDVKM. The CDR3 loop spans 13 amino acids. With 5 bases removed from V and 7 bases from J, the gap between germline ends came to 14 bases. The CDR3 protein is CASSPLTAYEAFF. For the CDR3, the DNA is TGTGCCAGCAGTCCTTTGACAGCTTATGAAGCTTTCTTT.

V gene TRBV6-5 combines with J gene TRBJ1-5; no clear D gene. V dropped 6 bases and J dropped 1 base, with 7 bases sitting between them. The CDR3 has 13 amino acids. Germline CDR1 reads MNHEY; CDR2 reads SVGAGI. The CDR3 loop reads CASRERSNQPQHF. The CDR3 DNA reads TGTGCCAGCAGAGAGAGGAGCAATCAGCCCCAGCATTTT.

The CDR3 region is CASSGTSSWVYNEQFF. The CDR3 nucleotides are TGTGCCAGCAGCGGGACTAGCTCGTGGGTCTACAATGAGCAGTTCTTC. The J gene is TRBJ2-1, the V gene TRBV9; 8 bases map to TRBD2. Per germline, CDR1 SGDLS and CDR2 YYNGEE. This CDR3 has 16 amino acids. Losses at the gene ends were 3 bases for V and 3 bases for J; bases not matched to a gene: 8.

V gene TRBV5-1 combines with J gene TRBJ2-1; 10 nucleotides line up with TRBD2. The CDR3 consists of 14 residues. In germline, CDR1 is SGHRS, CDR2 YFSETQ. V lost 4 bases and J lost 11; bases outside the gene matches: 9. In DNA, the CDR3 is TGCGCCAGCAGCCTTCGGACTAGCGGAGATAAGCAGTTCTTC. As protein: CASSLRTSGDKQFF.

The genes are TRBV2 and TRBJ2-7; 9 bases align to TRBD2. Germline V gives CDR1 SNHLY, CDR2 FYNNEI. The CDR3 extends over 18 amino acids. With 8 bases clipped from V and 5 bases from J, the junction kept 22 bases outside the gene matches. In DNA, the CDR3 is TGTGCCAGCGGGCCACTTCAATGGGTAGCGGGAGTTACCCACGAGCAGTACTTC. It is translated as CASGPLQWVAGVTHEQYF. Variable domain in full (rest from reference TRBV2 and TRBJ2-7): EPEVTQTPSHQVTQMGQEVILRCVPISNHLYFYWYRQILGQKVEFLVSFYNNEISEKSEIFDDQFSVERPDGSNFTLKIRSTKLEDSAMYFCASGPLQWVAGVTHEQYFGPGTRLTVT.

The chain recombines TRBV5-1 with TRBJ1-2; no firm D call. The CDR3 contains 14 residues. The germline V gene has CDR1 SGHRS and CDR2 YFSETQ. V was clipped by 0 bases and J by 2 bases, with 8 bases between them. Here the CDR3 reads CASSLAESNYGYTF. The CDR3 bases are TGCGCCAGCAGCTTGGCCGAAAGCAACTATGGCTACACCTTC.

About this clone itself: At one end the junction does not follow the germline gene, possibly because of a read error. The same CDR3 also results from other DNA sequences found in this sample. This rearrangement joins TRBV5-4 to TRBJ1-1; no definite D call. This CDR3 is built from 13 residues. Germline CDR1 is SGHNT and CDR2 is YYREEE (reference sequence). This CDR3 reads CASSLRVNTEAFF. The CDR3 DNA reads as TGTGCCAGCAGCCTACGGGTAAACACTGAAGCCTTCTTT.

V is TRBV5-4 and J is TRBJ1-5; TRBD1 matches 7 bases. The CDR3 spans 13 residues. The V gene end was trimmed by 5 bases and the J gene end by 2 bases; junction bases not matched to a gene: 1. CDR1 and CDR2 from the germline V gene are SGHNT and YYREEE (reference sequence). Written as DNA, the CDR3 is TGTGCCAGCAGTACAGGGGGCAATCAGCCCCAGCATTTT. This encodes CASSTGGNQPQHF.

The genes are TRBV5-1 and TRBJ2-4, with TRBD2 matching over 15 bases. Germline CDR1 SGHRS, CDR2 YFSETQ. This CDR3 is 18 amino acids long. J lost 1 base, V lost 5 bases, and 7 bases had no gene match. This CDR3 reads CASRPGLAGGQAKNIQYF. Here the CDR3 DNA reads TGCGCCAGCAGGCCGGGACTAGCGGGAGGTCAGGCCAAAAACATTCAGTACTTC.

The rearrangement joins TRBV5-1 to TRBJ2-1; 8 bases are shared with TRBD1. Germline-derived CDR1 and CDR2 are SGHRS and YFSETQ. This CDR3 is 16 amino acids long. The V and J ends lost 0 bases and 8 bases, in that order; junction bases with no gene match: 10. The CDR3 DNA reads as TGCGCCAGCAGCTTGGGGGCCGGACAGGGTGGCCATGAGCAGTTCTTC. This translates into CASSLGAGQGGHEQFF.

The chain uses TRBV7-4 and TRBJ2-1, with 9 positions matching TRBD2. V lost 1 base to trimming and J lost 1 base; unmatched junction nucleotides: 2. CDR1 is SGHVT and CDR2 is SQSDAQ in the germline V gene. The CDR3 length is 16 residues. The CDR3 DNA follows: TGTGCCAGCAGCTTAGAGGCGGGAGGGTCCTACAATGAGCAGTTCTTC. It codes for CASSLEAGGSYNEQFF.